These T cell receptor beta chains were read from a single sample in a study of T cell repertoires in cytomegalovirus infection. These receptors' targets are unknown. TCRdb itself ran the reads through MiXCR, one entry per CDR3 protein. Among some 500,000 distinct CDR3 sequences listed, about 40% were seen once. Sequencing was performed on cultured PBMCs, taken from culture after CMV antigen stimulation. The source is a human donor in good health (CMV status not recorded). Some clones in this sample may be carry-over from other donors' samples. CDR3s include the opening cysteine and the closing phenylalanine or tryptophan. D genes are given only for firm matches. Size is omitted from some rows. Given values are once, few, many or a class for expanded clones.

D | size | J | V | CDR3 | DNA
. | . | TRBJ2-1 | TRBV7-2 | CASTAIHWDAMGEQFF | TGTGCCAGCACAGCCATTCATTGGGACGCAATGGGAGAGCAGTTCTTC
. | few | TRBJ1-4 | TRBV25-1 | CASSEISGPLSEEKLFF | TGTGCCAGCAGTGAAATCTCCGGGCCCCTGTCTGAGGAAAAACTGTTTTTT
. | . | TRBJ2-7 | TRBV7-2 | CASSLVLSSYEQYF | TGTGCCAGCAGCTTAGTCCTGAGCTCCTACGAGCAGTACTTC
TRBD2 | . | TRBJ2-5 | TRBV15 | CATSRELADPWITQYF | TGTGCCACCAGCAGGGAACTAGCGGACCCTTGGATCACCCAGTACTTC
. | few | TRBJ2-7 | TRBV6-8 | CASSYGLTVSYEQYF | TGTGCCAGCAGTTACGGGCTGACAGTCTCCTACGAGCAGTACTTC
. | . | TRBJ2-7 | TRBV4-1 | CASSQGPTGSYEQYF | TGCGCCAGCAGCCAGGGTCCGACAGGCTCGTACGAGCAGTACTTC
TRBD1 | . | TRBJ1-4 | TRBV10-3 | CAIGQGARDEKLFF | TGTGCCATCGGACAGGGGGCGCGTGATGAAAAACTGTTTTTT
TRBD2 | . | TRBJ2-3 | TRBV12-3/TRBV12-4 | CASRSAGAAQGTQYF | TGTGCCAGCAGGTCAGCGGGAGCCGCCCAGGGTACGCAGTATTTT
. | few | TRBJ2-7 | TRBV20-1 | CSARVRGEQYF | TGCAGTGCTAGAGTGAGGGGCGAGCAGTACTTC
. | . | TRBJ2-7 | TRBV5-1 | CASSRPDGTHSQQYF | TGCGCCAGCAGCCGACCAGACGGGACCCATAGTCAGCAGTACTTC
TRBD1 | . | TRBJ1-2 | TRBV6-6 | CASDGQVRYGYTF | TGTGCCAGCGATGGACAGGTTCGGTATGGCTACACCTTC
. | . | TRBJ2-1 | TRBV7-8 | CASSSFSGGFGEQFF | TGTGCCAGCAGTTCTTTCTCCGGCGGATTTGGGGAGCAGTTCTTC
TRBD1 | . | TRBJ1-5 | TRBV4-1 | CASSQDPSGGYQPQHF | TGCGCCAGCAGCCAAGATCCCTCAGGGGGCTATCAGCCCCAGCATTTT
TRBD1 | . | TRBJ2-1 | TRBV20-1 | CSAAGTGDNEQFF | TGCAGTGCAGCCGGGACAGGGGACAATGAGCAGTTCTTC
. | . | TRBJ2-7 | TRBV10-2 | CASSESMGLKSYEQYF | TGCGCCAGCAGTGAGTCGATGGGGTTGAAGTCCTACGAGCAGTACTTC
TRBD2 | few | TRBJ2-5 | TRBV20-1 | CSARDMPQRGGARETQYF | TGCAGTGCTAGAGACATGCCACAGCGGGGAGGGGCGAGAGAGACCCAGTACTTC
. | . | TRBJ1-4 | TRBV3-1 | CASSGNRGTTNEKLFF | TGTGCCAGCAGCGGTAACCGGGGGACAACTAATGAAAAACTGTTTTTT
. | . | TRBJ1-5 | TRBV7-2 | CASSLLGIGLNQPQHF | TGTGCCAGCAGCTTATTAGGGATCGGGTTAAATCAGCCCCAGCATTTT
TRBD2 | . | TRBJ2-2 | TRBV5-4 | CASSLAAGDTGELFF | TGTGCCAGCAGCTTGGCTGCGGGGGACACCGGGGAGCTGTTTTTT
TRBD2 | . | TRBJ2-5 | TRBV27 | CASKSGGKVETQYF | TGTGCCTCCAAATCGGGGGGGAAGGTAGAGACCCAGTACTTC
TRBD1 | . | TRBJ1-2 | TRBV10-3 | CAISETGDYGYTF | TGTGCCATCAGCGAGACAGGGGACTATGGCTACACCTTC
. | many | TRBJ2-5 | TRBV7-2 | CASSSTGGPRGKETQYF | TGTGCCAGCAGCTCCACCGGAGGCCCTAGGGGTAAAGAGACCCAGTACTTC
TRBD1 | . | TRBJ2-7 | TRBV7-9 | CASSLDRQGSSYEQYF | TGTGCCAGCAGCTTAGACAGACAGGGGAGCTCCTACGAGCAGTACTTC
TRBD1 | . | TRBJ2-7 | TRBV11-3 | CASSLPHAGQAIDEQYF | TGTGCCAGCAGTTTACCCCACGCGGGACAGGCAATCGACGAGCAGTACTTC
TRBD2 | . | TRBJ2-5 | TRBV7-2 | CASSLVGSSGSRGTQYF | TGTGCCAGCAGCTTAGTGGGGTCGAGCGGGAGTCGGGGGACCCAGTACTTC
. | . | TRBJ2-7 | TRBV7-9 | CASSGAGLQQYF | TGTGCCAGCAGCGGAGCCGGACTGCAGCAGTACTTC
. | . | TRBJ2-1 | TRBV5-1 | CASSVQGQEQFF | TGCGCCAGCAGCGTACAGGGTCAGGAGCAGTTCTTC
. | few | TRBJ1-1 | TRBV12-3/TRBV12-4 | CASNWGSEAFF | TGTGCCAGCAACTGGGGGAGTGAAGCTTTCTTT
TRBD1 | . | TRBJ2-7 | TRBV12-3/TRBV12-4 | CASRNRGEQYF | TGTGCCAGCAGGAACAGGGGAGAGCAGTACTTC
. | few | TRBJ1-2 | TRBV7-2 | CASSPNAGNLNYGYTF | TGTGCCAGCAGCCCCAACGCGGGCAACCTTAACTATGGCTACACCTTC
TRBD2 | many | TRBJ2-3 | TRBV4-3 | CASSQVRERTDTQYF | TGCGCCAGCAGCCAAGTGCGGGAGAGGACAGATACGCAGTATTTT
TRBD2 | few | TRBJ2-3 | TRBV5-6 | CASTNWGGSTDTQYF | TGTGCCAGCACCAACTGGGGGGGTAGCACAGATACGCAGTATTTT
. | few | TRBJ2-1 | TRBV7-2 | CASSPFSSAYNEQFF | TGTGCCAGCAGCCCCTTTTCGTCGGCTTACAATGAGCAGTTCTTC
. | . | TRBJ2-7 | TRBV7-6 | CASRDPKGNEQYF | TGTGCCAGCCGGGACCCAAAGGGGAACGAGCAGTACTTC
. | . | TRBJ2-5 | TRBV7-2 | CASSLVFVPLETQYF | TGTGCCAGCAGCTTAGTCTTTGTCCCGTTAGAGACCCAGTACTTC
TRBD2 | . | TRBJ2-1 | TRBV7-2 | CASSFLAGGSGGFF | TGTGCCAGCAGCTTTTTGGCGGGGGGCAGTGGGGGGTTCTTC
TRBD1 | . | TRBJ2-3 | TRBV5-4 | CASSYGTGGTDTQYF | TGTGCCAGCAGCTACGGGACAGGGGGCACAGATACGCAGTATTTT
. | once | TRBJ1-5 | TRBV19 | CASSIREDQPQHF | TGTGCCAGTAGCATCCGGGAAGATCAGCCCCAGCATTTT
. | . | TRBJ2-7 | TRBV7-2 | CASSRAGTFTYEQYF | TGTGCCAGCAGCAGGGCCGGGACTTTCACCTACGAGCAGTACTTC